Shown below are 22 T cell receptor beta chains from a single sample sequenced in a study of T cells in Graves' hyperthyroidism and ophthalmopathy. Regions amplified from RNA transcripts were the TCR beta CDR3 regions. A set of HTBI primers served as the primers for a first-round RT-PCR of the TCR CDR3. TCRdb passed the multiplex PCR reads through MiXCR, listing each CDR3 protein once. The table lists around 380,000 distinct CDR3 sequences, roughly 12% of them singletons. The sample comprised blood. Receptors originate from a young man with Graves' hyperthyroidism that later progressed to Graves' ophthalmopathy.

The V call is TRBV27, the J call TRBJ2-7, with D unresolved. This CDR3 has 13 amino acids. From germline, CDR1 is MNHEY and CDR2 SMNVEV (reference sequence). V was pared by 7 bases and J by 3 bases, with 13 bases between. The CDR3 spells CASNAGVGYEQYF. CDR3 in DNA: TGTGCCAGCAATGCAGGAGTGGGCTACGAGCAGTACTTC.

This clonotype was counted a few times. CDR3 DNA: TGCGCCAGCAGACCGGGACAGGGACCAGGAGAGCAGTACTTC. Its protein is CASRPGQGPGEQYF. The chain uses TRBV4-1 and TRBJ2-7, with 9 nucleotides matching TRBD1. The J segment lost 7 bases and the V segment lost 6 bases, leaving 10 bases of the junction unmatched. This CDR3 region has 14 residues. Germline CDR1 reads MGHRA; CDR2 reads YSYEKL.

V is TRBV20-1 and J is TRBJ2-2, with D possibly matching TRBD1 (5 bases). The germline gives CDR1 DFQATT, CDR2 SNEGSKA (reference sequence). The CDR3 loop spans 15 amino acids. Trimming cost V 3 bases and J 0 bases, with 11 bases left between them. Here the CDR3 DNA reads TGCAGTGCTAGGGAACCAGGGACGAACACCGGGGAGCTGTTTTTT. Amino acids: CSAREPGTNTGELFF.

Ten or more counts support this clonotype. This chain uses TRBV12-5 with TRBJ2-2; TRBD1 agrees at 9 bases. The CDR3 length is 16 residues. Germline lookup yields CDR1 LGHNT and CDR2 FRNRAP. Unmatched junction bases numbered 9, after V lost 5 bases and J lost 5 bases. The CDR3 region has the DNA TGTGCTAGTGGTACAGCCGGGACAGGGTTAACCGGGGAGCTGTTTTTT. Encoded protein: CASGTAGTGLTGELFF.

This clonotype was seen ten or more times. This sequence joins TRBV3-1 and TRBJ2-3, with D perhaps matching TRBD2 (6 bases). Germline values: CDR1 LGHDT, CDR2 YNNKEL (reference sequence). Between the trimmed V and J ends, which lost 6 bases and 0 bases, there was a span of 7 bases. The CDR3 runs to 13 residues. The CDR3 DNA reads TGTGCCAGCAGGCTAGCGAGCACAGATACGCAGTATTTT. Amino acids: CASRLASTDTQYF.

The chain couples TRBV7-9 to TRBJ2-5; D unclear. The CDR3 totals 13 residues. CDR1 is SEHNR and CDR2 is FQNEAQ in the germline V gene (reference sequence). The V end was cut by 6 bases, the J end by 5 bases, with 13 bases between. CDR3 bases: TGTGCCAGCAGGTTTGACCTAGGGGAGACCCAGTACTTC. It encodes CASRFDLGETQYF.

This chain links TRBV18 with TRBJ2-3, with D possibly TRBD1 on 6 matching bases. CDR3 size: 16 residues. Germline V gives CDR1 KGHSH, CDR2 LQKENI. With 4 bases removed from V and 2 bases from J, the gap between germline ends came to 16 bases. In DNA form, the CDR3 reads TGTGCCAGCTCACGACAGGAAGTCTATCCCACAGATACGCAGTATTTT. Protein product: CASSRQEVYPTDTQYF. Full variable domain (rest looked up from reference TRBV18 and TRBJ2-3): NAGVMQNPRHLVRRRGQEARLRCSPMKGHSHVYWYRQLPEEGLKFMVYLQKENIIDESGMPKERFSAEFPKEGPSILRIQQVVRGDSAAYFCASSRQEVYPTDTQYFGPGTRLTVL.

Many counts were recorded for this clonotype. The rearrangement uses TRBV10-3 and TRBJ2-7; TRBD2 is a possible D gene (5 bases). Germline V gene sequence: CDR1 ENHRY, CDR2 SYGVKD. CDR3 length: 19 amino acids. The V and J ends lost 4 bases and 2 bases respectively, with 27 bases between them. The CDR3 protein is CAISAFGDPPTNTAYEQYF. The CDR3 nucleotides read TGTGCCATCAGTGCGTTCGGTGATCCGCCGACTAATACTGCCTACGAGCAGTACTTC.

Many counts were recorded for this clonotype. The CDR3 nucleotides are TGTGCCAGCAGTTACTCGGGACAGGGTGGAAACACCATATATTTT. This gives the protein CASSYSGQGGNTIYF. The V and J genes are TRBV6-5 and TRBJ1-3; 9 bases map to TRBD1. Germline CDR1 MNHEY, CDR2 SVGAGI. The V and J ends lost 0 bases and 3 bases, in that order; junction bases with no gene match: 0. The CDR3 is made up of 15 amino acids.

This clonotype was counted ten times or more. CDR3 nucleotides: TGTGCCAGCAGCTTAGGCAGACAGGGTAGCAATCAGCCCCAGCATTTT. This encodes CASSLGRQGSNQPQHF. This chain links TRBV7-8 with TRBJ1-5, with 7 bases identical to TRBD1. This CDR3 region has 16 residues. The germline V gene has CDR1 SGHVS and CDR2 FQNEAQ. The V segment lost 1 base and the J segment 0 bases; nucleotides outside the gene matches: 3.

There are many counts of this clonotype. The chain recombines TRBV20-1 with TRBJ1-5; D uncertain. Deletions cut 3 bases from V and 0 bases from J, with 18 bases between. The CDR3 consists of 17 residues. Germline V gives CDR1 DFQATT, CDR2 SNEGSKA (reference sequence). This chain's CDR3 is CSASPPWAGLSNQPQHF. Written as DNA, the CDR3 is TGCAGTGCTAGCCCCCCCTGGGCAGGCCTTAGCAATCAGCCCCAGCATTTT.

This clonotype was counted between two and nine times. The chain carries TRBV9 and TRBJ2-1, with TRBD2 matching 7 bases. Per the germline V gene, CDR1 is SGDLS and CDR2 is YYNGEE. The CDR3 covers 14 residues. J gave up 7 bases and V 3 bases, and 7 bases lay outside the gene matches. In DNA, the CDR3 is TGTGCCAGCAGCGCAGGGAGCGGGGTAAATGAGCAGTTCTTC. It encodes CASSAGSGVNEQFF.

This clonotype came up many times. CDR3 DNA sequence: TGCAGTGCTGGTGTCACGCAGGGTAACCATCAGCCCCAGCATTTT. Translating gives CSAGVTQGNHQPQHF. The J gene is TRBJ1-5, the V gene TRBV20-1, with D possibly TRBD1 on 5 matching bases. V lost 5 bases to trimming and J lost 5 bases, with 19 bases between them. The germline CDR1 and CDR2 sequences are DFQATT and SNEGSKA (reference sequence). The CDR3 consists of 15 residues.

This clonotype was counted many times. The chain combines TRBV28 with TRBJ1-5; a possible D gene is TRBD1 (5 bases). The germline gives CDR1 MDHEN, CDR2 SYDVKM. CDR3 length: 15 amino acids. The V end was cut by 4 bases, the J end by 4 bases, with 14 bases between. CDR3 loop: CASSSGTGGNQPQHF. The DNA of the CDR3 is TGTGCCAGCAGTTCCGGGACGGGTGGAAATCAGCCCCAGCATTTT.

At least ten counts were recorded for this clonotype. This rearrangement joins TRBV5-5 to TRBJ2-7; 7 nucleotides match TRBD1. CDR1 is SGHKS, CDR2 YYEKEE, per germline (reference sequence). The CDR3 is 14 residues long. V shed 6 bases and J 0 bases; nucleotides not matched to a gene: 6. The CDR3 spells CASTGTAISYEQYF. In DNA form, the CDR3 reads TGTGCCAGCACCGGGACAGCGATCTCCTACGAGCAGTACTTC.

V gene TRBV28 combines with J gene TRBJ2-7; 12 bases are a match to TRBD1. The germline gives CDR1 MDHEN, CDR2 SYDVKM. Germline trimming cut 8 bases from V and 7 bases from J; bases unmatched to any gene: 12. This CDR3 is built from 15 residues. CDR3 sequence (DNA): TGTGCCAGCGAAATAGCCGGGACAGGGGGCAGAGAGCAGTACTTC. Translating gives CASEIAGTGGREQYF. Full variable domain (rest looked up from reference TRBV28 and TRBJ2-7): DVKVTQSSRYLVKRTGEKVFLECVQDMDHENMFWYRQDPGLGLRLIYFSYDVKMKEKGDIPEGYSVSREKKERFSLILESASTNQTSMYLCASEIAGTGGREQYFGPGTRLTVT.

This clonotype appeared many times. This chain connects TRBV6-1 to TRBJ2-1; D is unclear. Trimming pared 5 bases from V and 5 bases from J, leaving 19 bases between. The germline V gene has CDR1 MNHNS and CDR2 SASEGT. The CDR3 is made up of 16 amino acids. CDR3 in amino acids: CASSYDPARPHNEQFF. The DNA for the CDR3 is TGTGCCAGCAGTTACGACCCTGCGCGTCCCCACAATGAGCAGTTCTTC.

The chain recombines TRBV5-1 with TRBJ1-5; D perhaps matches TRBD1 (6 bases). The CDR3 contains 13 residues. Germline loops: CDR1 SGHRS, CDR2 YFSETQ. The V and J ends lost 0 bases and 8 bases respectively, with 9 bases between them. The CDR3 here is CASSLVRGEPQHF. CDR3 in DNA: TGCGCCAGCAGCTTGGTGAGGGGGGAGCCCCAGCATTTT.

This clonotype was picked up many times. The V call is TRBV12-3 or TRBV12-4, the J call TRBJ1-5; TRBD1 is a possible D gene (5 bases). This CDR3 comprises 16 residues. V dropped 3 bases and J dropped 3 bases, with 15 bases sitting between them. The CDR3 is CASSFGGFGSNQPQHF. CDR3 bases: TGTGCCAGCAGTTTTGGGGGTTTTGGATCCAATCAGCCCCAGCATTTT.

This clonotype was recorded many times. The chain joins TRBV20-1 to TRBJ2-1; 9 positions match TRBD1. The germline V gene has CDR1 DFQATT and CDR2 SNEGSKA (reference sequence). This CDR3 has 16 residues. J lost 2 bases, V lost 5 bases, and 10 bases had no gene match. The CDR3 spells CSAPRPQGAAYNEQFF. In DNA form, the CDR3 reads TGCAGTGCTCCACGCCCACAGGGGGCGGCCTACAATGAGCAGTTCTTC.

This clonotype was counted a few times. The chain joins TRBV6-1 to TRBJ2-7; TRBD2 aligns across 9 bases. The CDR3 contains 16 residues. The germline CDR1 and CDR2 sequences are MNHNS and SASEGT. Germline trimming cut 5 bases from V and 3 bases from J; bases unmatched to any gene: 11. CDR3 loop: CASSSPSGGTVYEQYF. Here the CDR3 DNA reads TGTGCCAGCAGTTCCCCCAGCGGGGGGACGGTCTACGAGCAGTACTTC.

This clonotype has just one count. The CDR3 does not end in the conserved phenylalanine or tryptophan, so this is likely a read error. CDR3 nucleotide sequence: TGTGCCAGCACCCTAGCTATCGGGGGCGTTGGCTATGGCTACACCTGC. As protein: CASTLAIGGVGYGYTC. The V call is TRBV5-4, the J call TRBJ1-2; tentative D call: TRBD1 (6 bases). The CDR3 loop spans 16 amino acids. V lost 6 bases and J 4 bases, leaving 22 bases between the germline ends. Germline-derived CDR1 and CDR2 are SGHNT and YYREEE (reference sequence).